Each of the 7 T cell receptor beta chains below was sequenced from the same sample in a study of blood T cells in healthy people across ages. Then a second PCR, running roughly 7 to 11 cycles, was carried out with a sample-barcoded 5' primer and a J-beta primer mix. One entry per CDR3 protein results from TCRdb running MiXCR on the 5' RACE reads. This repertoire shows 600,000 to 850,000 distinct CDR3 sequences, approximately 25% found once; its top ten account for just under 9.5%. These data were also filed under a second study, of T cells of mothers and their children.

Material: blood. These receptors were obtained from a boy aged 5 to 17 in good health.

The gene calls are TRBV12-3 or TRBV12-4 and TRBJ1-6; D gene uncertain. The CDR3 length is 14 residues. Between the trimmed V and J ends, which lost 6 bases and 5 bases, there was a span of 11 bases. The DNA for the CDR3 is TGTGCCAGCAGCCCCGACCCAGATAATTCACCCCTCCACTTT. The encoded protein is CASSPDPDNSPLHF.

J is TRBJ2-1 and V is TRBV5-1, with 7 bases lining up with TRBD2. This CDR3 region has 14 residues. Trimming removed 4 bases from V and 6 bases from J; junction bases left unmatched: 7. Germline CDR1 reads SGHRS; CDR2 reads YFSETQ. The CDR3 coding sequence is TGCGCCAGCAGCAATACGGGGGGATCCAATGAGCAGTTCTTC. Protein: CASSNTGGSNEQFF.

The J gene is TRBJ1-6, the V gene TRBV25-1, with D perhaps TRBD1 (5 bases). V was cut by 0 bases and J by 4 bases, with 10 bases left in between. The CDR3 extends over 16 amino acids. Looked up from germline, CDR1 is MGHDK and CDR2 is SYGVNS. The chain's CDR3 is CASSEYYAGYNSPLHF. The CDR3 DNA is TGTGCCAGCAGTGAATATTACGCAGGGTATAATTCACCCCTCCACTTT.

This chain links TRBV11-2 with TRBJ2-2; D gene uncertain. This CDR3 is 13 amino acids long. Trimming stripped 0 bases from V and 4 bases from J, with 3 bases between. Germline-derived CDR1 and CDR2 are SGHAT and FQNNGV. CDR3 in amino acids: CASSLDATGELFF. The CDR3 coding sequence is TGTGCCAGCAGCTTAGATGCCACCGGGGAGCTGTTTTTT.

The rearrangement links TRBV27 to TRBJ1-2; D ambiguous. The CDR3 extends over 11 amino acids. Deletions cut 4 bases from V and 8 bases from J, with 8 bases between. The V gene's germline CDR1 is MNHEY and CDR2 SMNVEV (reference sequence). The DNA of the CDR3 is TGTGCCAGCAGTTGGGGTGAGGGCTACACCTTC. Protein sequence: CASSWGEGYTF.

This clonotype was seen a handful of times. The rearrangement uses TRBV29-1 and TRBJ2-5; D may be TRBD1 (6 bases). V lost 7 bases to trimming and J lost 4 bases, with 16 bases between them. This CDR3 region has 13 residues. Germline V gene data show CDR1 as SQVTM and CDR2 as ANQGSEA. The CDR3 here is CSATTQGGETQYF. CDR3 nucleotides: TGCAGCGCGACGACCCAAGGGGGAGAGACCCAGTACTTC. Combining the CDR3 with reference TRBV29-1 and TRBJ2-5 gives the whole variable domain SAVISQKPSRDICQRGTSLTIQCQVDSQVTMMFWYRQQPGQSLTLIATANQGSEATYESGFVIDKFPISRPNLTFSTLTVSNMSPEDSSIYLCSATTQGGETQYFGPGTRLLVL.

This chain joins TRBV5-1 and TRBJ2-5; D remains ambiguous. This CDR3 spans 13 amino acids. Germline lookup yields CDR1 SGHRS and CDR2 YFSETQ. V was pared by 5 bases and J by 3 bases, with 11 bases between. CDR3 protein: CASSKITEETQYF. The DNA of the CDR3 is TGCGCCAGCAGTAAGATAACCGAAGAGACCCAGTACTTC.